This T cell receptor beta chain was sequenced during a study of CD8+CD57+ T cells in acquired aplastic anemia. Study background: Sorting CD4+ and CD8+ cells gave DNA averaging about 3.1 ug.

To note about this clonotype: The antigen is undetermined.

Patients included in sequencing had previously demonstrated CD8+CD57+ cell expansion by flow cytometry. All participating patients were living with severe acquired aplastic anemia. Overall study findings and caveats: Significant differences in CD8+ Simpson's diversity were not observed between patients and controls. A set of twenty-nine CD8+ CDR3 sequences was shared between patients and controls, and these sequences appeared highly expressed in patients.

Genomic DNA was employed as the template in profiling TCR beta VDJ and CDR3. TCRdb re-called the reads through MiXCR, storing one row per CDR3 protein. This sample has about 200,000 distinct CDR3 sequences; 65% occur once, and the top ten carry about three fifths. Germline CDR1 is WNHNN and CDR2 is SYGVQD (reference sequence). This CDR3 comprises 13 residues. V gave up 6 bases and J gave up 1 base, with 9 bases separating them. The origin of this receptor is a human donor with aplastic anemia. Sequencing used sorted CD4+, CD8+, or CD8+CD57+ T cells (not recorded which) from PBMCs. This sequence joins TRBV10-1 and TRBJ1-1, with TRBD1 as a possible D gene (6 bases). CDR3 amino acids: CASSQTGNTEAFF. The DNA for the CDR3 is TGCGCCAGCAGCCAGACAGGGAACACTGAAGCTTTCTTT.